These 14 T cell receptor beta chains came from one sample sequenced in a study of read filtering for tumor transcriptome and immune sequencing. This library used roughly 400 ng RNA and molecular barcoded adaptors spanning alpha/delta and beta/gamma chains. TCRdb redid the calling of the reads with MiXCR, one entry per CDR3 protein. The sample holds 100,000 to 150,000 distinct CDR3 sequences; about 13% are singletons and the top ten take approximately 8%. Source material: a population of CD138-negative cells sorted from bone marrow. The receptors originated from a donor older than 35 with multiple myeloma.

In this sample, this clonotype turned up many times. The V gene is TRBV6-2 or TRBV6-3, the J gene TRBJ2-1, with 7 bases matching TRBD2. The CDR3 contains 12 residues. The V gene end was trimmed by 6 bases and the J gene end by 8 bases; junction bases not matched to a gene: 4. Looked up from germline, CDR1 is MNHEY and CDR2 is SVGEGT. CDR3 amino acids: CASRGLEHEQFF. The CDR3 DNA sequence: TGTGCCAGCAGAGGACTAGAACATGAGCAGTTCTTC.

As to this clonotype: A read error is possible here, since a much larger clone lies one base away. The conserved final phenylalanine or tryptophan is absent from the CDR3, which likely points to a read error. The genes are TRBV27 and TRBJ1-5; D not certain. The germline V gene encodes CDR1 MNHEY and CDR2 SMNVEV (reference sequence). V dropped 3 bases and J dropped 2 bases, with 5 bases sitting between them. The CDR3 sequence is 13 residues long. CDR3 DNA sequence: TGTGCCAGCAGTTTTTCGGGCAATCAGCCCCAGCATATT. It codes for CASSFSGNQPQHI.

In this sample, this clonotype turned up many times. Here the CDR3 reads CASSAGTGTTKNIQYF. CDR3 bases: TGTGCCAGCAGCGCCGGGACAGGGACGACCAAAAACATTCAGTACTTC. The chain combines TRBV9 with TRBJ2-4, with 9 bases matching TRBD1. V gave up 3 bases and J gave up 2 bases; unmatched junction bases: 6. The CDR3 loop spans 16 amino acids. Germline V CDR1 and CDR2: SGDLS, YYNGEE.

This clonotype is a singleton in its sample. The chain has TRBV7-3 and TRBJ2-2; D ambiguous. V shed 3 bases and J shed 0 bases, with 5 bases lying between them. This CDR3 is 14 amino acids long. The germline gives CDR1 SGHTA, CDR2 FQGTGA. Here the CDR3 DNA reads TGTGCCAGCAGCTTCTCAGCGAACACCGGGGAGCTGTTTTTT. This codes for CASSFSANTGELFF.

This clonotype was observed many times. This chain joins TRBV7-9 and TRBJ2-1; tentative D call: TRBD1 (6 bases). CDR1 is SEHNR and CDR2 is FQNEAQ in the germline V gene (reference sequence). Trimming stripped 5 bases from V and 9 bases from J, with 14 bases between. The CDR3 runs to 13 residues. CDR3 sequence: CASSPQGWAEQFF. CDR3 sequence (DNA): TGTGCCAGCAGCCCGCAGGGGTGGGCTGAGCAGTTCTTC.

In its sample, this clonotype was seen many times. The chain uses TRBV7-9 and TRBJ1-4; D gene unclear. Between the trimmed V and J ends, which lost 0 bases and 5 bases, there was a span of 10 bases. The CDR3 has 15 amino acids. The germline V gene has CDR1 SEHNR and CDR2 FQNEAQ (reference sequence). CDR3 amino acids: CASSLAAGANEKLFF. CDR3 DNA: TGTGCCAGCAGCTTAGCGGCAGGAGCGAATGAAAAACTGTTTTTT.

This clonotype was observed at least ten times. The chain carries TRBV5-5 and TRBJ1-5; tentatively, D is TRBD1 (6 bases). With 4 bases removed from V and 4 bases from J, the gap between germline ends came to 12 bases. Germline-derived CDR1 and CDR2 are SGHKS and YYEKEE (reference sequence). CDR3 size: 14 residues. The CDR3 loop reads CASSPGVWNQPQHF. CDR3 nucleotides: TGTGCCAGCAGCCCAGGGGTTTGGAATCAGCCCCAGCATTTT.

This clonotype was counted at least ten times. The rearrangement links TRBV29-1 to TRBJ2-1; D uncertain. The CDR3 contains 15 residues. With 2 bases removed from V and 8 bases from J, the gap between germline ends came to 19 bases. The germline gives CDR1 SQVTM, CDR2 ANQGSEA. The CDR3 is CSVELSARGKDEQFF. CDR3 sequence (DNA): TGCAGCGTTGAATTATCAGCTCGAGGTAAGGATGAGCAGTTCTTC.

This clonotype was seen more than once but under ten times. The rearrangement links TRBV19 to TRBJ1-5, with TRBD1 as a possible D gene (6 bases). The CDR3 length is 14 residues. V lost 3 bases and J lost 10, with 16 bases in between. The germline gives CDR1 LNHDA, CDR2 SQIVND (reference sequence). CDR3 sequence reads: CASSIGQTISPQHF. The DNA of the CDR3 is TGTGCCAGTAGTATCGGACAGACAATCAGCCCCCAGCATTTT.

This clonotype was seen many times. This chain links TRBV12-3 or TRBV12-4 with TRBJ1-1; no clear D gene. V was trimmed by 4 bases and J by 1 base, leaving 10 bases between them. The CDR3 is 14 residues long. The CDR3 is CASSYPQENTEAFF. CDR3 sequence (DNA): TGTGCCAGCAGTTACCCTCAAGAGAACACTGAAGCTTTCTTT.

CDR3 sequence reads: CAISTPGQAMSTEAFF. For the CDR3, the DNA is TGTGCCATCAGTACTCCGGGACAGGCGATGAGCACTGAAGCTTTCTTT. The chain joins TRBV10-3 to TRBJ1-1, with TRBD1 matching over 8 bases. This CDR3 comprises 16 residues. CDR1 and CDR2 (germline): ENHRY, SYGVKD. The J segment lost 4 bases and the V segment lost 5 bases, leaving 12 bases of the junction unmatched.

The sample holds many counts of this clonotype. The chain employs TRBV27 and TRBJ2-3; 8 bases align to TRBD2. Germline values: CDR1 MNHEY, CDR2 SMNVEV (reference sequence). The CDR3 consists of 14 residues. V shed 3 bases, J shed 5 bases, and the junction held 4 bases outside the gene matches. The CDR3 nucleotides are TGTGCCAGCAGTTTGGGCGGGAGGAAAGATACGCAGTATTTT. Residues: CASSLGGRKDTQYF.

This clonotype has at least ten counts. The rearrangement uses TRBV6-2 or TRBV6-3 and TRBJ2-2; D gene uncertain. This CDR3 is 11 amino acids long. The V end lost 6 bases, the J end lost 6 bases, and 5 bases lay between the germline ends. CDR1 and CDR2 from the germline V gene are MNHEY and SVGEGT. The CDR3 region has the DNA TGTGCCAGCAGGAAGCCCGGGGAGCTGTTTTTT. Amino acids: CASRKPGELFF.

A word on this clonotype: A single base separates this from a much larger clone, so it may be a read error. The CDR3 here is CASSENSNQPQHF. The CDR3 DNA is TGTGCCAGCAGCGAGAATTCGAATCAGCCCCAGCATTTT. The chain is built from TRBV2 and TRBJ1-5; D gene unclear. The CDR3 sequence is 13 residues long. Germline CDR1 SNHLY, CDR2 FYNNEI. The V end lost 6 bases, the J end lost 4 bases, and 10 bases lay between the germline ends.